The 15 T cell receptor beta chains in this list originate from one sample, sequenced in a study of tissue T cells after allogeneic stem cell transplantation. Sequenced by immunoSEQ multiplex PCR; TCRdb stores in-frame clones only, minus some. The sample has 2,000 to 2,500 clones, about 61% seen once. Enrolled prospectively were adult allogeneic hematopoietic cell transplant recipients whose graft-versus-host disease was steroid-refractory. The sample here was transverse colon tissue, taken at autopsy. The receptors here all came from a male patient aged 60 or older with steroid-refractory graft-versus-host disease after an allogeneic stem cell transplant. Some T cells may arise from the graft donor.

The J gene is TRBJ2-3, the V gene TRBV24-1; TRBD2 aligns across 8 bases. The CDR3 is 17 amino acids. Germline lookup yields CDR1 KGHDR and CDR2 SFDVKD. The V segment lost 3 bases and the J segment 5 bases; nucleotides outside the gene matches: 12. CDR3 in amino acids: CATSDPLRGGDGDTQYF. Written as DNA, the CDR3 is TGTGCCACCAGTGATCCCCTTCGGGGGGGAGATGGAGATACGCAGTATTTT.

This clone was picked up one time. The chain combines TRBV6-5 with TRBJ1-2; TRBD1 matches 9 bases. The CDR3 has 14 amino acids. CDR1 and CDR2 from the germline V gene are MNHEY and SVGAGI. The ends lost 8 bases at V and 8 bases at J; junction bases unmatched: 12. CDR3 region: CASRMGTGQDGYTF. CDR3 nucleotide sequence: TGTGCCAGCCGAATGGGGACAGGGCAAGACGGCTACACCTTC.

This clone was picked up one time. The genes are TRBV2 and TRBJ2-2; 7 bases fit TRBD2. The CDR3 contains 15 residues. Trimming removed 4 bases from V and 2 bases from J; junction bases left unmatched: 4. In germline, CDR1 is SNHLY, CDR2 FYNNEI. CDR3 amino acids: CASSVSGPNTGELFF. The CDR3 DNA reads as TGTGCCAGCAGTGTTAGCGGGCCTAACACCGGGGAGCTGTTTTTT.

This clone was recorded a few times. This sequence joins TRBV25-1 and TRBJ2-3, with D tentatively TRBD1 (8 bases). The CDR3 runs 16 residues. Trimming took off 4 bases at V and 3 bases at J, with 17 bases between the two ends. CDR1 is MGHDK, CDR2 SYGVNS, per germline. DNA for the CDR3: TGTGCCAGCAGTGGATACAGGGGGAGGGGGACAGATACGCAGTATTTT. It translates to CASSGYRGRGTDTQYF.

Here the CDR3 DNA reads TGTGCCAGCAGGGGGGACTACTACTCCGGGGAGCTGTTTTTT. Translation gives CASRGDYYSGELFF. J is TRBJ2-2 and V is TRBV14, with 7 bases lining up with TRBD2. J was trimmed by 6 bases and V by 6 bases; bases with no gene match: 7. Germline V gene data show CDR1 as SGHDN and CDR2 as FVKESK. The CDR3 loop spans 14 amino acids. Full variable domain (missing parts from reference TRBV14 and TRBJ2-2): EAGVTQFPSHSVIEKGQTVTLRCDPISGHDNLYWYRRVMGKEIKFLLHFVKESKQDESGMPNNRFLAERTGGTYSTLKVQPAELEDSGVYFCASRGDYYSGELFFGEGSRLTVL.

The chain uses TRBV3-1 (or the pseudogene TRBV3-2) and TRBJ2-5; D remains ambiguous. Per the germline V gene, CDR1 is LGHDT and CDR2 is YNNKEL (reference sequence). V was shortened by 4 bases and J by 0 bases, with 15 bases between the two germline ends. The CDR3 runs 16 residues. The CDR3 coding sequence is TGTGCCAGCAGCCCAACACGCAGCGTGTACCAAGAGACCCAGTACTTC. Its protein is CASSPTRSVYQETQYF.

This clone showed up just a few times. The chain couples TRBV11-2 to TRBJ2-1; D is perhaps TRBD1 or TRBD2 (6 bases each). Trimming shortened V by 0 bases and J by 10 bases, and 13 bases separated the two germline ends. CDR1 SGHAT and CDR2 FQNNGV come from the germline V gene. The CDR3 loop spans 14 amino acids. Here the CDR3 DNA reads TGTGCCAGCAGCTTAGAGGGGGGCCCAGGAGAGCAGTTCTTC. This sequence encodes CASSLEGGPGEQFF.

The genes are TRBV12-3 or TRBV12-4 and TRBJ1-2, with D perhaps matching TRBD1 (6 bases). Trimming left V 7 bases short and J 6 bases short, with 12 bases between. The CDR3 totals 12 residues. Written as DNA, the CDR3 is TGTGCCAGCATGAGGAGGACAGATGGCTACACCTTC. The encoded protein is CASMRRTDGYTF.

This clone is large by share. V usage is TRBV27 and J usage is TRBJ1-4; perhaps TRBD1 as D (6 bases). The CDR3 is made up of 11 amino acids. Germline CDR1 MNHEY, CDR2 SMNVEV (reference sequence). V was shortened by 6 bases and J by 13 bases, with 12 bases between the two germline ends. This CDR3 reads CASRSQGLLFF. DNA of the CDR3: TGTGCCAGCAGATCCCAGGGGTTACTGTTTTTT.

The chain is built from TRBV10-3 and TRBJ2-2; 13 bases agree with TRBD2. CDR3 size: 17 residues. V trimming: 10 bases; J trimming: 5 bases; junction bases outside the gene matches: 13. The germline V gene encodes CDR1 ENHRY and CDR2 SYGVKD. The CDR3 bases are TGTGCCACGACTAAATTGGGACTAGCGGGGAGTACCGGGGAGCTGTTTTTT. It specifies CATTKLGLAGSTGELFF.

This chain connects TRBV10-3 to TRBJ2-7; D call uncertain. This CDR3 is built from 12 residues. Germline lookup yields CDR1 ENHRY and CDR2 SYGVKD. The CDR3 spells CATWESSYEQYF. The CDR3 DNA sequence: TGTGCAACGTGGGAAAGCTCCTACGAGCAGTACTTC.

This chain uses TRBV19 with TRBJ1-1; 7 bases align to TRBD1. This CDR3 contains 14 residues. J was trimmed by 5 bases and V by 5 bases; bases with no gene match: 8. Germline lookup yields CDR1 LNHDA and CDR2 SQIVND (reference sequence). CDR3 sequence: CASSLTGIGTEAFF. CDR3 nucleotides: TGTGCCAGTAGTCTGACAGGGATAGGGACTGAAGCTTTCTTT.

The chain carries TRBV5-1 and TRBJ2-3; unclear D gene. CDR3 length: 15 amino acids. Trimming took off 0 bases at V and 0 bases at J, with 8 bases between the two ends. Germline V gene sequence: CDR1 SGHRS, CDR2 YFSETQ. The CDR3 DNA follows: TGCGCCAGCAGCTTGGCCAGGAGTAGCACAGATACGCAGTATTTT. This sequence encodes CASSLARSSTDTQYF.

V is TRBV2 and J is TRBJ2-2; D is possibly TRBD1 or TRBD2 (5 bases each). Deletions cut 7 bases from V and 6 bases from J, with 18 bases between. Germline V CDR1 and CDR2: SNHLY, FYNNEI. CDR3 length equals 15 residues. CDR3 protein: CASMGEGNLSGELFF. DNA of the CDR3: TGTGCCAGCATGGGAGAGGGGAATCTTTCCGGGGAGCTGTTTTTT.

The gene calls are TRBV5-5 and TRBJ2-5, with D uncertain. This CDR3 has 13 amino acids. V shed 4 bases and J shed 1 base, with 8 bases lying between them. Germline V CDR1 and CDR2: SGHKS, YYEKEE (reference sequence). DNA for the CDR3: TGTGCCAGCAGCGTCACGAGCCAAGAGACCCAGTACTTC. As protein: CASSVTSQETQYF.